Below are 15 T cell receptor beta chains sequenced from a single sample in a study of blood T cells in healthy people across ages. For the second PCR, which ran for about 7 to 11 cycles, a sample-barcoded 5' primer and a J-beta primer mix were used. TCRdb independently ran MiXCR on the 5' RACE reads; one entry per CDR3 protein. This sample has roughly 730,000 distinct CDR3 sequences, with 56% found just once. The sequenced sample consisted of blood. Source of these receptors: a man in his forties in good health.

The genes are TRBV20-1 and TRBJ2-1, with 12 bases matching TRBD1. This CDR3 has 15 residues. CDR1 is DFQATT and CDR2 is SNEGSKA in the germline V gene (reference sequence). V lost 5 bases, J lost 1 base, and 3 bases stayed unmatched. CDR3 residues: CSAWDRGRSYNEQFF. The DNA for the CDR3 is TGCAGTGCTTGGGACAGGGGGCGTTCCTACAATGAGCAGTTCTTC.

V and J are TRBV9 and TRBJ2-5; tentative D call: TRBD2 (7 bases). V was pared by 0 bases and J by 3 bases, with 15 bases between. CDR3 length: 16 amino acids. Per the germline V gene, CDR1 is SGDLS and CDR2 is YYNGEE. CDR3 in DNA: TGTGCCAGCAGCGTAGTTGCGGGGGCGATTAAAGAGACCCAGTACTTC. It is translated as CASSVVAGAIKETQYF.

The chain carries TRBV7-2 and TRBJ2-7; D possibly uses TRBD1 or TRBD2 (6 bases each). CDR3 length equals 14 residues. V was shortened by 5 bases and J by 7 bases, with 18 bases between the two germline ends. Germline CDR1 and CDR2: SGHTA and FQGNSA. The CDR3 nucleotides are TGTGCCAGCAGCCCAGGGGACTCCCCTAGGGAGCAGTACTTC. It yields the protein CASSPGDSPREQYF.

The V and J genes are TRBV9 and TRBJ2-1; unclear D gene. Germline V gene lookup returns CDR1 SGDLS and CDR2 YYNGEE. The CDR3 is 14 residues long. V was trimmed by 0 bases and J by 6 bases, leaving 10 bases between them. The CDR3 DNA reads TGTGCCAGCAGCGTAGACTTAGTATCCAATGAGCAGTTCTTC. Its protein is CASSVDLVSNEQFF.

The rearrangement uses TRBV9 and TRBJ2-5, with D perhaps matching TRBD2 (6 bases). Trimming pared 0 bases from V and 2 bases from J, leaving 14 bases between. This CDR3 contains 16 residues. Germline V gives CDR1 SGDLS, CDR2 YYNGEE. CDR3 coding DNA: TGTGCCAGCAGCGTAGAGCTAGCGCGTAGTCAAGAGACCCAGTACTTC. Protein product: CASSVELARSQETQYF.

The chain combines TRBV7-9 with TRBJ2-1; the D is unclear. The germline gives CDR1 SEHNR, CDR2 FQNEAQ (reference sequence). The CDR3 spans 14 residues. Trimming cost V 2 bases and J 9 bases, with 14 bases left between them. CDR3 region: CASSLTFRGGEQFF. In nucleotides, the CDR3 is TGTGCCAGCAGCTTAACCTTCCGAGGTGGTGAGCAGTTCTTC.

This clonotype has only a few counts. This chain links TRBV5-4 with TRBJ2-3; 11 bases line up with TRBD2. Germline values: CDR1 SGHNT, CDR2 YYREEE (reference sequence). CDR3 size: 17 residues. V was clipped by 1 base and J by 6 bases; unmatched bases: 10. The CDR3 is CASSLSVLAGDLDTQYF. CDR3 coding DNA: TGTGCCAGCAGCTTGTCGGTACTAGCGGGGGATTTGGATACGCAGTATTTT.

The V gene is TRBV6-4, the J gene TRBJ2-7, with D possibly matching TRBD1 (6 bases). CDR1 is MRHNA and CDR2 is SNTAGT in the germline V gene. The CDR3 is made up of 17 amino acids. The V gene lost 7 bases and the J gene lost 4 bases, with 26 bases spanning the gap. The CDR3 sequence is CASIGRQGTSESYEQYF. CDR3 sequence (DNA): TGTGCCAGCATCGGACGGCAGGGGACATCCGAATCATACGAGCAGTACTTC.

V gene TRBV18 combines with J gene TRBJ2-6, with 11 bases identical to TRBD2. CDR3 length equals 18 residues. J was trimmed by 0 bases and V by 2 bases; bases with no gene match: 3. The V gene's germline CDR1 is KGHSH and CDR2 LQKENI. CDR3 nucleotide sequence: TGTGCCAGCTCACCATCCCTAGCGGGGGGCTCTGGGGCCAACGTCCTGACTTTC. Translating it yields CASSPSLAGGSGANVLTF.

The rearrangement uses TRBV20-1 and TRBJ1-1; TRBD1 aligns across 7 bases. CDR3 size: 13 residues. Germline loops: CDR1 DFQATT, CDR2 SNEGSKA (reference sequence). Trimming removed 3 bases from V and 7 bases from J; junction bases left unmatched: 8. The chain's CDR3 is CSASRQGTVEAFF. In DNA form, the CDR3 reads TGCAGTGCTAGCCGACAGGGTACCGTTGAAGCTTTCTTT.

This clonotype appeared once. The CDR3 DNA reads TGTGCCAGCAGCATGACTAGCGGGAGCGGTTACGAGCAGTACTTC. It yields the protein CASSMTSGSGYEQYF. This chain joins TRBV7-2 and TRBJ2-7, with 12 bases that match TRBD2. The germline gives CDR1 SGHTA, CDR2 FQGNSA. The CDR3 is 15 residues long. V gave up 5 bases and J gave up 4 bases; unmatched junction bases: 6.

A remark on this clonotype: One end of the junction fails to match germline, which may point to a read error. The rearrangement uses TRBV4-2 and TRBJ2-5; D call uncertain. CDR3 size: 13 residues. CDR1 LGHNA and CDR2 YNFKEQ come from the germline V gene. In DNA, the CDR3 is TGTGCCAGCAGCCAGAGTCCCGAAGAGACCCGGTACTTC. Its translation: CASSQSPEETRYF.

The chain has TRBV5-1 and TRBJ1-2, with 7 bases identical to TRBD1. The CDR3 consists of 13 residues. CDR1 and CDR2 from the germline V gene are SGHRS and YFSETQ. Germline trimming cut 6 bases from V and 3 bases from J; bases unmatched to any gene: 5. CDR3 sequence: CASKRTGDYGYTF. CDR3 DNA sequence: TGCGCCAGCAAAAGGACAGGCGACTATGGCTACACCTTC. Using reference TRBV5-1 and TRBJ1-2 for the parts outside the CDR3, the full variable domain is KAGVTQTPRYLIKTRGQQVTLSCSPISGHRSVSWYQQTPGQGLQFLFEYFSETQRNKGNFPGRFSGRQFSNSRSEMNVSTLELGDSALYLCASKRTGDYGYTFGSGTRLTVV.

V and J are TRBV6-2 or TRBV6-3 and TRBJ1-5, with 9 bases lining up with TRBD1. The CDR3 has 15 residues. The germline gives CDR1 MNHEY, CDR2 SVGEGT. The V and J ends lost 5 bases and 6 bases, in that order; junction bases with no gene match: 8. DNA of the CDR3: TGTGCCAGCAGTCCCTGGGACAGGGAGGGTCAGCCCCAGCATTTT. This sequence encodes CASSPWDREGQPQHF.

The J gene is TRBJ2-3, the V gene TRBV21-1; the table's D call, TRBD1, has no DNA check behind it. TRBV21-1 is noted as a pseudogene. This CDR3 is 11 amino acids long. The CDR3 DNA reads TGTGCCAGCATGGGGGTAGATACGCAGTATTTT. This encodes CASMGVDTQYF.